Listed here is a single T cell receptor beta chain. What it recognizes is unknown. J gave up 2 bases and V 1 base, and 12 bases lay outside the gene matches. The CDR3 loop spans 19 amino acids. Germline V gene data show CDR1 as SEHNR and CDR2 as FQNEAQ (reference sequence). The donors (healthy individuals) were bone marrow donors. PCR amplification relied on 60 Vbeta primers (plus 13 Jbeta primers). The table came from immunoSEQ multiplex PCR; TCRdb's copy has only in-frame clones and leaves some out. The sample lists about 35,000 clones; 70% to 85% were seen once. This record comes from a study of cytomegalovirus exposure and HLA in healthy donors. Regarding the study as a whole: When the data were analyzed later, several of the most significant clusters appeared to be linked to common viral pathogens.

The J gene is TRBJ2-4, the V gene TRBV7-9, with TRBD2 identical over 9 bases. Sequencing was carried out using PBMCs. This clonotype was sampled from a woman aged 18-35 years in good health and CMV-seronegative. The CDR3 loop reads CASSLDWASGDTTKNIQYF. CDR3 nucleotides: TGTGCCAGCAGCTTAGATTGGGCTAGCGGGGACACAACCAAAAACATTCAGTACTTC.